This T cell receptor (beta chain) derives from a study of CD8 T cells in Susac syndrome. This clonotype was counted only a few times. It was with random hexamers that roughly 0.45 to 1 ug RNA was reverse transcribed. Multiplex immunoSEQ PCR targeted 54 Vbeta and 13 Jbeta TCR beta segments. MiXCR was run by TCRdb on the immunoSEQ multiplex PCR reads, yielding one entry per CDR3 protein. The table includes about 140,000 distinct CDR3 sequences, approximately 95% detected once. Sequencing of TCR beta covered CD8+ and CD4+ T cells obtained from blood. Isolation of CD8+ and CD4+ T cells was performed negatively, whereas enrichment of TEMRA cells was done by FACS. Germline loops: CDR1 SGDLS, CDR2 YYNGEE. The CDR3 is 14 residues long. Trimming cost V 2 bases and J 3 bases, with 12 bases left between them.

Sequencing was done on a sample of CD4+ T cells from PBMCs. The gene calls are TRBV9 and TRBJ2-7; D might be TRBD2 (6 bases). This sequence originates from a human donor in good health. CDR3: CASSVGPGSYEQYF. The CDR3 DNA reads TGTGCCAGCAGCGTGGGACCCGGGAGCTACGAGCAGTACTTC.